Below, 27 T cell receptor beta chains from the same sample are listed, as sequenced in a study of a mutant IDH1 vaccine in newly diagnosed glioma. Sequencing was performed with immunoSEQ multiplex PCR; in TCRdb, only in-frame clones are kept and a portion is missing. The table lists tens of thousands of clones, under 90% of them singletons, with around 5% in the top ten. The time point was: week 35, safety follow-up. Every vaccine dose comprised 300 ug of mutant IDH1 20-mer peptide plus topical imiquimod. No antigens are known for them. The sequencing here drew on PBMCs, taken from a glioma patient whose treatment included an IDH1 peptide vaccine. The receptor source for this set is a woman between 40 and 50 years old with glioma. Some clones in this sample may be carry-over from other donors' samples.

The V and J genes are TRBV28 and TRBJ1-4; 7 positions agree with TRBD1. The V and J ends lost 6 bases and 15 bases, in that order; junction bases with no gene match: 10. There are 12 residues in the CDR3. Germline CDR1 and CDR2: MDHEN and SYDVKM. The CDR3 sequence: CASSATGDGVFF. CDR3 in DNA: TGTGCCAGCAGCGCTACAGGGGATGGAGTGTTTTTT.

In this sample, this clone turned up once. The chain joins TRBV7-9 to TRBJ2-1; unclear D gene. This CDR3 spans 15 amino acids. The germline CDR1 and CDR2 sequences are SEHNR and FQNEAQ (reference sequence). Trimming took 5 bases from V and 7 from J, leaving 18 bases between them. The CDR3 spells CASSGIESLENEQFF. CDR3 bases: TGTGCCAGCAGCGGAATAGAGTCCCTGGAGAATGAGCAGTTCTTC.

This sequence joins TRBV7-9 and TRBJ1-1; no definite D call. Trimming cost V 0 bases and J 7 bases, with 9 bases left between them. The length of the CDR3 is 13 residues. Germline assignment: CDR1 SEHNR and CDR2 FQNEAQ (reference sequence). CDR3 DNA sequence: TGTGCCAGCAGCTTAGCCCACAGCTTTGAAGCTTTCTTT. Translating gives CASSLAHSFEAFF. Based on the CDR3 plus reference TRBV7-9 and TRBJ1-1, the full variable domain is DTGVSQNPRHKITKRGQNVTFRCDPISEHNRLYWYRQTLGQGPEFLTYFQNEAQLEKSRLLSDRFSAERPKGSFSTLEIQRTEQGDSAMYLCASSLAHSFEAFFGQGTRLTVV.

The rearrangement uses TRBV19 and TRBJ1-1; tentative D call: TRBD1 (6 bases). The CDR3 totals 15 residues. Per germline, CDR1 LNHDA and CDR2 SQIVND (reference sequence). Trimming left V 5 bases short and J 0 bases short, with 13 bases between. The CDR3 DNA reads as TGTGCCAGTAGTGAACAACAGGGAATGAACACTGAAGCTTTCTTT. Its protein is CASSEQQGMNTEAFF.

The chain joins TRBV29-1 to TRBJ2-5; 7 bases align to TRBD1. With V trimmed by 4 bases and J by 1 base, 9 bases remained unmatched. This CDR3 comprises 15 residues. From germline, CDR1 is SQVTM and CDR2 ANQGSEA. This CDR3 is CSVGSPGTAQETQYF. The CDR3, as DNA: TGCAGCGTTGGGTCCCCCGGGACAGCCCAAGAGACCCAGTACTTC.

The V and J genes are TRBV18 and TRBJ1-2, with D unresolved. Trimming took off 3 bases at V and 8 bases at J, with 13 bases between the two ends. The germline gives CDR1 KGHSH, CDR2 LQKENI. The length of the CDR3 is 13 residues. The CDR3 bases are TGTGCCAGCTCACCCTCTGACACAAGGGGCTACACCTTC. It encodes CASSPSDTRGYTF.

This clone was seen just once. The chain has TRBV5-1 and TRBJ2-7; tentatively, D is TRBD2 (6 bases). Germline lookup yields CDR1 SGHRS and CDR2 YFSETQ. The CDR3 is made up of 15 amino acids. The V and J ends lost 6 bases and 4 bases respectively, with 20 bases between them. CDR3 residues: CASKKLADSKYEQYF. CDR3 bases: TGCGCCAGCAAGAAGTTAGCGGACTCAAAATACGAGCAGTACTTC.

V gene TRBV6-1 combines with J gene TRBJ2-5, with D maybe TRBD2 (5 bases). CDR1 is MNHNS, CDR2 SASEGT, per germline. V lost 3 bases and J 6 bases, leaving 8 bases between the germline ends. This CDR3 has 12 residues. CDR3 nucleotides: TGTGCCAGCAGTGAGGACTTCAAGACCCAGTACTTC. This encodes CASSEDFKTQYF.

The CDR3 DNA reads as TGCGCCAGCAGCTCCGGGACAGAGGGGTTCAATCAGCCCCAGCATTTT. It translates to CASSSGTEGFNQPQHF. The genes are TRBV5-1 and TRBJ1-5, with 7 nucleotides matching TRBD1. The CDR3 is made up of 16 amino acids. CDR1 and CDR2 (germline): SGHRS, YFSETQ. Trimming at V came to 3 bases and at J to 3 bases, leaving 9 bases not matched to a gene.

This clone has just one count. The chain has TRBV28 and TRBJ1-1; no clear D gene. V gave up 6 bases and J gave up 1 base, with 12 bases separating them. Germline assignment: CDR1 MDHEN and CDR2 SYDVKM. The CDR3 is 14 amino acids. CDR3 sequence: CASRDGLTNTEAFF. As DNA, the CDR3 is TGTGCCAGCAGGGACGGACTGACGAACACTGAAGCTTTCTTT.

The chain recombines TRBV9 with TRBJ2-7; D remains ambiguous. With 0 bases removed from V and 5 bases from J, the gap between germline ends came to 9 bases. In germline, CDR1 is SGDLS, CDR2 YYNGEE. This CDR3 has 13 amino acids. In nucleotides, the CDR3 is TGTGCCAGCAGCGTAGGTCAGGCGAACGAGCAGTACTTC. It translates to CASSVGQANEQYF. Full variable domain (outside the CDR3, taken from reference TRBV9 and TRBJ2-7): DSGVTQTPKHLITATGQRVTLRCSPRSGDLSVYWYQQSLDQGLQFLIQYYNGEERAKGNILERFSAQQFPDLHSELNLSSLELGDSALYFCASSVGQANEQYFGPGTRLTVT.

This chain uses TRBV15 with TRBJ1-5; D ambiguous. Germline values: CDR1 LNHNV, CDR2 YYDKDF (reference sequence). This CDR3 region has 16 residues. Trimming stripped 1 base from V and 3 bases from J, with 13 bases between. In DNA, the CDR3 is TGTGCCACCAGCAGAGGCCTGGGGAGGGACAATCAGCCCCAGCATTTT. It specifies CATSRGLGRDNQPQHF.

The CDR3 DNA follows: TGTGCCAGCAGCGACGGAGGGACTAACTATGGCTACACCTTC. This codes for CASSDGGTNYGYTF. This chain connects TRBV7-9 to TRBJ1-2; D not certain. The V and J ends lost 5 bases and 0 bases respectively, with 10 bases between them. Germline CDR1 reads SEHNR; CDR2 reads FQNEAQ (reference sequence). The length of the CDR3 is 14 residues.

This chain uses TRBV4-1 with TRBJ1-1, with 7 nucleotides matching TRBD1. This CDR3 is built from 12 residues. V was clipped by 4 bases and J by 7 bases; unmatched bases: 3. Germline lookup yields CDR1 MGHRA and CDR2 YSYEKL. CDR3 in amino acids: CASSRGQIEAFF. The CDR3, as DNA: TGCGCCAGCAGCCGGGGACAGATTGAAGCTTTCTTT.

The chain uses TRBV25-1 and TRBJ1-5; D gene ambiguous. The CDR3 runs to 12 residues. V was shortened by 4 bases and J by 8 bases, with 9 bases between the two germline ends. The germline V gene encodes CDR1 MGHDK and CDR2 SYGVNS. In DNA form, the CDR3 reads TGTGCCAGCAGTGTACCTGGTGAGCCCCAGCATTTT. The encoded protein is CASSVPGEPQHF.

This clone was seen only once. The chain links TRBV11-1 to TRBJ1-1; no clear D gene. The CDR3 extends over 13 amino acids. Germline CDR1 is SGHAT and CDR2 is FQDESV (reference sequence). V lost 3 bases and J 1 base, leaving 6 bases between the germline ends. CDR3 protein: CASSFVANTEAFF. In nucleotides, the CDR3 is TGTGCCAGCAGCTTTGTAGCGAACACTGAAGCTTTCTTT.

CDR3 DNA sequence: TGCGCCAGCAGCCAAGTCCAGGTCTACAATGAGCAGTTCTTC. Its translation is CASSQVQVYNEQFF. The rearrangement joins TRBV4-1 to TRBJ2-1; no clear D gene. Trimming left V 1 base short and J 3 bases short, with 7 bases between. Germline assignment: CDR1 MGHRA and CDR2 YSYEKL. CDR3 length: 14 residues.

This chain joins TRBV7-2 and TRBJ1-5; 8 bases map to TRBD1. CDR1 SGHTA and CDR2 FQGNSA come from the germline V gene. V lost 5 bases to trimming and J lost 7 bases; unmatched junction nucleotides: 13. This CDR3 is 16 amino acids long. CDR3: CASSPRTGRGEQPQHF. CDR3 DNA sequence: TGTGCCAGCAGCCCTCGGACAGGGAGAGGTGAGCAGCCCCAGCATTTT. Looking up the rest from reference TRBV7-2 and TRBJ1-5 gives the full variable domain: GAGVSQSPSNKVTEKGKDVELRCDPISGHTALYWYRQSLGQGLEFLIYFQGNSAPDKSGLPSDRFSAERTGGSVSTLTIQRTQQEDSAVYLCASSPRTGRGEQPQHFGDGTRLSIL.

This chain links TRBV4-3 with TRBJ2-1; 9 bases line up with TRBD2. Losses at the gene ends were 1 base for V and 8 bases for J; bases not matched to a gene: 6. Germline CDR1 LGHNA, CDR2 YSLEER. This CDR3 contains 15 residues. The CDR3 region has the DNA TGCGCCAGCAGCCAAGGCGGGAGGGCCAGGGATGAGCAGTTCTTC. It translates to CASSQGGRARDEQFF.

This sequence joins TRBV7-2 and TRBJ2-7; D gene unclear. Trimming cost V 5 bases and J 2 bases, with 7 bases left between them. Germline CDR1 is SGHTA and CDR2 is FQGNSA. This CDR3 comprises 12 residues. CDR3 nucleotide sequence: TGTGCCAGCAGCCGACCCCCCTACGAGCAGTACTTC. Its protein product is CASSRPPYEQYF. The full variable domain, its missing parts supplied by reference TRBV7-2 and TRBJ2-7, is GAGVSQSPSNKVTEKGKDVELRCDPISGHTALYWYRQSLGQGLEFLIYFQGNSAPDKSGLPSDRFSAERTGGSVSTLTIQRTQQEDSAVYLCASSRPPYEQYFGPGTRLTVT.

V is TRBV2 and J is TRBJ2-3, with D hard to call. V dropped 7 bases and J dropped 2 bases, with 10 bases sitting between them. CDR3 length equals 13 residues. Germline values: CDR1 SNHLY, CDR2 FYNNEI. CDR3 sequence: CASNGPFTDTQYF. CDR3 DNA: TGTGCCAGCAATGGACCCTTCACAGATACGCAGTATTTT.

V usage is TRBV9 and J usage is TRBJ1-2; D might be TRBD1 (5 bases). Trimming stripped 3 bases from V and 6 bases from J, with 15 bases between. The CDR3 spans 14 residues. Germline V lookup: CDR1 SGDLS, CDR2 YYNGEE. DNA of the CDR3: TGTGCCAGCAGCGGGGGAGACAGAAGGCATGGCTACACCTTC. Protein: CASSGGDRRHGYTF.

The chain recombines TRBV27 with TRBJ2-1; TRBD2 matches 13 bases. V lost 5 bases, J lost 0 bases, and 10 bases stayed unmatched. Per germline, CDR1 MNHEY and CDR2 SMNVEV (reference sequence). The CDR3 spans 19 residues. In nucleotides, the CDR3 is TGTGCCAGCAGTACCTCTGGACTAGCGGGGGCCATCTCCTACAATGAGCAGTTCTTC. Residues: CASSTSGLAGAISYNEQFF.

The rearrangement uses TRBV9 and TRBJ1-6; 7 bases are a match to TRBD1. The J segment lost 2 bases and the V segment lost 9 bases, leaving 8 bases of the junction unmatched. This CDR3 has 15 residues. From germline, CDR1 is SGDLS and CDR2 YYNGEE. The CDR3 is CANPERGPYNSPLHF. In DNA form, the CDR3 reads TGTGCCAACCCGGAGAGGGGGCCCTATAATTCACCCCTCCACTTT.

V gene TRBV11-1 combines with J gene TRBJ1-5; 9 bases are a match to TRBD1. The V and J ends lost 7 bases and 6 bases, in that order; junction bases with no gene match: 13. Germline CDR1 and CDR2: SGHAT and FQDESV (reference sequence). The CDR3 has 16 amino acids. In nucleotides, the CDR3 is TGTGCCAGCATTTTTCCCGACAGGGGGTATAGTCAGCCCCAGCATTTT. Translation gives CASIFPDRGYSQPQHF.

The gene calls are TRBV6-1 and TRBJ2-3, with 8 bases aligning to TRBD1. Trimming cost V 4 bases and J 5 bases; bases outside gene matches: 8. The CDR3 spans 15 residues. Germline-derived CDR1 and CDR2 are MNHNS and SASEGT. CDR3 sequence reads: CASSAQGARGDTQYF. CDR3 DNA sequence: TGTGCCAGCAGTGCTCAGGGGGCGCGTGGAGATACGCAGTATTTT.

A few counts support this clone. The rearrangement links TRBV19 to TRBJ1-1; possibly TRBD1 for D (5 bases). Trimming left V 2 bases short and J 1 base short, with 8 bases between. The CDR3 extends over 14 amino acids. Germline assignment: CDR1 LNHDA and CDR2 SQIVND (reference sequence). CDR3 bases: TGTGCCAGTAGTATATTAGGGGCGAACACTGAAGCTTTCTTT. This codes for CASSILGANTEAFF. The whole variable domain, filled in from reference TRBV19 and TRBJ1-1, reads DGGITQSPKYLFRKEGQNVTLSCEQNLNHDAMYWYRQDPGQGLRLIYYSQIVNDFQKGDIAEGYSVSREKKESFPLTVTSAQKNPTAFYLCASSILGANTEAFFGQGTRLTVV.